The present T cell receptor (beta chain) was sequenced within a study of T cell responses to AZD1222 COVID-19 vaccine (dated by TCRdb to about 2021). About the full investigation: AZD1222 recipients whose second dose came at about 4 weeks and those whose second dose came at about 12 weeks were combined into one group, since spike-specific TCR depth and breadth did not differ between the two schedules. TCR sequencing was performed for over 230 trial participants, of whom about 210 were given two doses of AZD1222 and around 25 were given two doses of MenACWY control vaccine. Trial participants were enrolled into age subgroups of 18-55, 56-69 and 70-plus years, which contained about 150, 28 and 57 TCR-sequenced participants, respectively.

Trimming takes 6 bases off V and 5 bases off J; junction bases not matched to a gene: 9. Inclusive of the bounding cysteine and phenylalanine, the CDR3 is 15 residues long. Left in the record is the CDR3 DNA by itself, 45 bases read in frame from the first base. According to the germline V gene, CDR1 reads MRHNA and CDR2 reads SNTAGT. The time point label of this sample denotes: baseline before first vaccination. The vaccinee samples were drawn from two UK trials, COV001 and COV002, one of which was a single-blind randomized controlled phase 2/3 trial testing AZD1222 (ChAdOx1 nCoV-19) in healthy adults. For TCRbeta chain sequencing, PBMC samples were collected from trial participants at day 0 and at day 28 after the second dose. The CDR3 regions of human TCRbeta chains were subjected to immunosequencing. The study's processing was this. TCRs in the repertoires were compared against a reference library of SARS-CoV-2-specific TCRs that had been generated with the MIRA antigen-specificity platform. Breadth was defined as the fraction of unique TCRs that were SARS-CoV-2-associated, and depth was defined as the fraction of total T cells that were SARS-CoV-2-associated. Using the MIRA data, each spike-specific TCR was mapped to the spike region that the TCR reacts to and placed in a CD4 or CD8 class. Log10-transformed breadth and depth values were compared by one-way ANOVA with Sidak's multiple comparisons tests. TCRdb holds this immuneACCESS table with in-frame rearrangements only. Some clones are missing; in checked studies, unresolved V genes explain under half, and the rest has no known cause. V and J calls and clone size are copied from that table; D and trimming were computed from the DNA. A total of 65,000 or so clones appear in this sample, 80% to 85% of them only once. The leading ten clones occupy 9.8% of the sample.

What the work shows at the level of the full study, not this receptor alone: Because no day 14 peak-response samples were available, the repertoires could be characterized only after the peak T cell response. Epitopes outside the regions mutated in the B.1.351 and B.1.1.7 variants were reportedly recognized by nearly half of the unique spike-specific TCRs. The whole spike protein was spanned by vaccine-associated CD4 TCRs, and dominant responses were seen in regions 160-218 and 743-854. Only a handful of AZD1222 recipients were SARS-CoV-2 seropositive at baseline, limiting conclusions about previously exposed vaccinees. The 56-69-year group was small, and its depth increase did not reach significance, likely because of low power. Spike-specific TCR breadth and depth rose significantly after two AZD1222 doses compared with day 0 and with MenACWY recipients. Participants were mostly white British, with more females than males. The authors suggested clonal diversity may have been underestimated.

On this clone itself: The specificity of this receptor is unknown. No much larger clonotype is one base removed from it; base qualities were not supplied.

Sequencing used peripheral blood, obtained on day 0 of AZD1222 vaccination. In this chain, TRBV6-4 is recombined with TRBJ2-3, and TRBD1 aligns with 9 junction nucleotides. This receptor was obtained from an adult in good health. The bases read TGTGCCAGCAGCGCACAGGGGGCGCGGGGAGATACGCAGTATTTT. Its protein product is CASSAQGARGDTQYF.